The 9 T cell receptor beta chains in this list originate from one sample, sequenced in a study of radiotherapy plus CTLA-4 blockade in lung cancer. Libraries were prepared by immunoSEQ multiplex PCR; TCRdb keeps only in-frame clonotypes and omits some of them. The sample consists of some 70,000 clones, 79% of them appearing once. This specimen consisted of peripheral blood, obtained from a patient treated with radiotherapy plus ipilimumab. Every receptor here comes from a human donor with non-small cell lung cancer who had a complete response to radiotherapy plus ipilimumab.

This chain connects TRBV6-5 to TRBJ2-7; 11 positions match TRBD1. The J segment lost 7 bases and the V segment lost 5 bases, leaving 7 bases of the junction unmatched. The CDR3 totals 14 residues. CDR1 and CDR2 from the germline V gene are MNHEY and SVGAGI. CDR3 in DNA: TGTGCCAGCAGTATCGGACAGGGGGCCTTTGAGCAGTACGTC. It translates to CASSIGQGAFEQYV.

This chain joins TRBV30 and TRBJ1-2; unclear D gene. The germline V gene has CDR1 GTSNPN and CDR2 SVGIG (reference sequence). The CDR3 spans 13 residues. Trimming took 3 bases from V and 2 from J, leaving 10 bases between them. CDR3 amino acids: CAWREGQNYGYTF. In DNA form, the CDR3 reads TGTGCCTGGAGAGAGGGCCAGAACTATGGCTACACCTTC.

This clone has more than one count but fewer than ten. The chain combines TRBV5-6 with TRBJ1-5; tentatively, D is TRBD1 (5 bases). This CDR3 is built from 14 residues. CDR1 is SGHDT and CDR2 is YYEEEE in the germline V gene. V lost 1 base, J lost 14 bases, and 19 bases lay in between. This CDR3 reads CASSLWGVRAKKHF. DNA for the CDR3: TGTGCCAGCAGCTTGTGGGGGGTGCGGGCCAAAAAGCATTTT.

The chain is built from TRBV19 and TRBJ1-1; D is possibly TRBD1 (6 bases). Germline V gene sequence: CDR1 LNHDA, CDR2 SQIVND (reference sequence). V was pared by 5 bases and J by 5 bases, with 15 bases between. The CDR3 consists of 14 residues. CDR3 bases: TGTGCCAGTAGTGTACAGGGAGGAGGGACTGAAGCTTTCTTT. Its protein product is CASSVQGGGTEAFF. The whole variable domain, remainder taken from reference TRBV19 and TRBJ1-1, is DGGITQSPKYLFRKEGQNVTLSCEQNLNHDAMYWYRQDPGQGLRLIYYSQIVNDFQKGDIAEGYSVSREKKESFPLTVTSAQKNPTAFYLCASSVQGGGTEAFFGQGTRLTVV.

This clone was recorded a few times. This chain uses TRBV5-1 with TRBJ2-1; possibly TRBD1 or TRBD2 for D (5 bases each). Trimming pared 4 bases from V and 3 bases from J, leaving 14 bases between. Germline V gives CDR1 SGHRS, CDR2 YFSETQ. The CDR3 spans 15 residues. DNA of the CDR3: TGCGCCAGCAGCCCGGGGCCGGAGGTCTACAATGAGCAGTTCTTC. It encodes CASSPGPEVYNEQFF.

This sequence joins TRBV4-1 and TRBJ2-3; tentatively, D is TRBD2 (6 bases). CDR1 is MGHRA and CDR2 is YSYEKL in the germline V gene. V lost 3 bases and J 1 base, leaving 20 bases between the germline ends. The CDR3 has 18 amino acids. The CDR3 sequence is CASSQGWSGGTRTDTQYF. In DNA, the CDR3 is TGCGCCAGCAGCCAGGGTTGGTCGGGTGGGACTCGCACAGATACGCAGTATTTT.

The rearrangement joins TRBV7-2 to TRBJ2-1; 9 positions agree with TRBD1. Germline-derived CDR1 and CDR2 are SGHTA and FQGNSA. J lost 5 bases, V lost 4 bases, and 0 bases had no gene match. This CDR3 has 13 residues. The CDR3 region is CASSWTGDNEQFF. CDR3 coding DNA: TGTGCCAGCAGCTGGACAGGGGACAATGAGCAGTTCTTC. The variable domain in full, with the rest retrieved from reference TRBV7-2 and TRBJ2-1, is GAGVSQSPSNKVTEKGKDVELRCDPISGHTALYWYRQSLGQGLEFLIYFQGNSAPDKSGLPSDRFSAERTGGSVSTLTIQRTQQEDSAVYLCASSWTGDNEQFFGPGTRLTVL.

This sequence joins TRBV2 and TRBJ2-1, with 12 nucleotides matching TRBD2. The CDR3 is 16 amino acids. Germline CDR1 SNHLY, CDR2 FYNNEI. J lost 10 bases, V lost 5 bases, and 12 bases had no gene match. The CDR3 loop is CASSYRLAGGWGEQFF. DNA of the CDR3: TGTGCCAGCAGTTATAGGCTAGCGGGAGGGTGGGGGGAGCAGTTCTTC.

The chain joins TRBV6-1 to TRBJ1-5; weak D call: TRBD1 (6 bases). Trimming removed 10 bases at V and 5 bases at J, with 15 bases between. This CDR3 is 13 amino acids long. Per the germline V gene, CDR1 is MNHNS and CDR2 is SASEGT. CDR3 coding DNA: TGTGCCACCTTGGGGGGCATTGATCAGCCCCAGCATTTT. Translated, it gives CATLGGIDQPQHF.